This T cell receptor beta chain was sequenced during a study of blood T cell repertoires in COVID-19. On the study more broadly: From the United States, Italy and Spain came samples of acute and convalescent COVID-19. The cDNA or gDNA used as material had been derived from T cells, B-cell-depleted T cells, or PBMCs.

Authors' data handling: Amplified reference gene primers provided the basis for estimating nucleated cell counts. The table came from immunoSEQ multiplex PCR; TCRdb's copy has only in-frame clones and leaves some out. That table gives V, J and clone size, and the DNA gave D and trimming. The table has 130,000 to 150,000 clones, about 76% seen once. CDR1 is SGHRS, CDR2 YFSETQ, per germline. The CDR3 sequence is 15 residues long. The trim removed 5 bases at V and 8 bases at J, leaving 12 bases unmatched. This TCR was sampled from a human donor in a cohort sampled during active COVID-19. The sequencing sample was made of peripheral blood. The rearrangement links TRBV5-1 to TRBJ2-1, with 8 bases fitting TRBD1. The CDR3 bases are TGCGCCAGCAGTAAAGTTGGACAGGGTAGCGATGAGCAGTTCTTC. Protein: CASSKVGQGSDEQFF.